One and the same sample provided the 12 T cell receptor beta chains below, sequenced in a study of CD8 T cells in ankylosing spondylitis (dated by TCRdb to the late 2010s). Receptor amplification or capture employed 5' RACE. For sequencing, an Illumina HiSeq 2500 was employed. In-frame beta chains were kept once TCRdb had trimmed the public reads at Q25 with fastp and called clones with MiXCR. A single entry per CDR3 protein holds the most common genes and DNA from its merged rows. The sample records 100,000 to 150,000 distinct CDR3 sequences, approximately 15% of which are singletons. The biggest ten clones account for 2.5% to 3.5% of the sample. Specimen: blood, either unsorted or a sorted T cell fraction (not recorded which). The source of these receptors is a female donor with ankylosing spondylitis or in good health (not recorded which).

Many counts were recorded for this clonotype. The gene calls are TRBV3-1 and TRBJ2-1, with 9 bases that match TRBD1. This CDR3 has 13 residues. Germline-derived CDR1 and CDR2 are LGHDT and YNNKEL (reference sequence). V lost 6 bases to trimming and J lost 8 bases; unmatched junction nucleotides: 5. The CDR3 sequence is CASSRQGGDEQFF. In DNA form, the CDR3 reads TGTGCCAGCAGTCGACAGGGGGGCGATGAGCAGTTCTTC.

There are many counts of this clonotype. The CDR3 region is CASSPLWGEAFF. CDR3 DNA sequence: TGTGCCAGCAGCCCCCTTTGGGGTGAAGCTTTCTTT. The rearrangement uses TRBV5-6 and TRBJ1-1; D is ambiguous. The V end was cut by 4 bases, the J end by 7 bases, with 11 bases between. From germline, CDR1 is SGHDT and CDR2 YYEEEE. CDR3 length equals 12 residues.

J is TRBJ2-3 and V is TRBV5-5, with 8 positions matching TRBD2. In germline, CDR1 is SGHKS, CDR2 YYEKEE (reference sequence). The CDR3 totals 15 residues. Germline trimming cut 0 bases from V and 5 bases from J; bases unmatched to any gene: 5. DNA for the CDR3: TGTGCCAGCAGCTTGGTAGGCGGGAGGTTAGATACGCAGTATTTT. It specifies CASSLVGGRLDTQYF.

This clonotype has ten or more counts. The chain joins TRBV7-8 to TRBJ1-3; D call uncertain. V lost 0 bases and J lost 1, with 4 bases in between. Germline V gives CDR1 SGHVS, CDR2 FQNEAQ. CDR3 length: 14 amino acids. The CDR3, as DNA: TGTGCCAGCAGCTTAGCAGGGTCTGGAAACACCATATATTTT. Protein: CASSLAGSGNTIYF.

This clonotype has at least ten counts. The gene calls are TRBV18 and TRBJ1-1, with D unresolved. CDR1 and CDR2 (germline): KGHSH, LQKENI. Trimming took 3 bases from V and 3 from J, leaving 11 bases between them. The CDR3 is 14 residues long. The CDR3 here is CASSPLRADTEAFF. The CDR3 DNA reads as TGTGCCAGCTCACCGCTCCGGGCGGACACTGAAGCTTTCTTT.

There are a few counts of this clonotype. The CDR3 bases are TGTGCCAGCAGCTTGGGTAGGACGTCTATCTCCTACGAGCAGTACTTC. Amino acid sequence: CASSLGRTSISYEQYF. The chain is built from TRBV7-9 and TRBJ2-7; D not certain. V lost 3 bases to trimming and J lost 0 bases, with 15 bases between them. CDR1 is SEHNR, CDR2 FQNEAQ, per germline (reference sequence). This CDR3 is 16 amino acids long.

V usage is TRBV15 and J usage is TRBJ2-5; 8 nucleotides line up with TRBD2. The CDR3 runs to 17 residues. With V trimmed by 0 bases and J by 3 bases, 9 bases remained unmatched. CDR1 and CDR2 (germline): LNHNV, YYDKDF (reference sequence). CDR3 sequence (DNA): TGTGCCACCAGCAGAGATAGATGGAGAGCGGGGGAAGAGACCCAGTACTTC. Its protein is CATSRDRWRAGEETQYF. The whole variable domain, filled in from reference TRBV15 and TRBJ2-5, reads DAMVIQNPRYQVTQFGKPVTLSCSQTLNHNVMYWYQQKSSQAPKLLFHYYDKDFNNEADTPDNFQSRRPNTSFCFLDIRSPGLGDTAMYLCATSRDRWRAGEETQYFGPGTRLLVL.

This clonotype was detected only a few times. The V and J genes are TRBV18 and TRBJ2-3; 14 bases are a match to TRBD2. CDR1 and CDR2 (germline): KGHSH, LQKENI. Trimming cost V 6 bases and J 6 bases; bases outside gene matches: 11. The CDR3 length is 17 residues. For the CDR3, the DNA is TGTGCCAGCTCGGATCGGACTAGCGGGGGGCTCAGGGATACGCAGTATTTT. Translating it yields CASSDRTSGGLRDTQYF.

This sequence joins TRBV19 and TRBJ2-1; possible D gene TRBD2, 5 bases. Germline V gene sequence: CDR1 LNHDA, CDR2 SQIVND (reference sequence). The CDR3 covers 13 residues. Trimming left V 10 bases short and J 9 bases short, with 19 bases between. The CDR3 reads CATKVEVNGEQFF. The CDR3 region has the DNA TGTGCCACCAAGGTGGAGGTTAACGGTGAGCAGTTCTTC.

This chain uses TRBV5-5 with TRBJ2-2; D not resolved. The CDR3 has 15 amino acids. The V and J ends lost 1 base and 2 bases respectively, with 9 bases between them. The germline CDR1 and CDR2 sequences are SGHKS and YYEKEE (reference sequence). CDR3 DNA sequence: TGTGCCAGCAGCTTGTTTGCAGGAAACACCGGGGAGCTGTTTTTT. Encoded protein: CASSLFAGNTGELFF.

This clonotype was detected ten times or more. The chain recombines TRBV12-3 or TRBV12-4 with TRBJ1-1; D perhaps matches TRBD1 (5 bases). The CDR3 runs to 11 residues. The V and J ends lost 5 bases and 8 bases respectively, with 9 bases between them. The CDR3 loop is CASSQGTEAFF. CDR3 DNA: TGTGCCAGCAGTCAAGGGACCGAAGCTTTCTTT.

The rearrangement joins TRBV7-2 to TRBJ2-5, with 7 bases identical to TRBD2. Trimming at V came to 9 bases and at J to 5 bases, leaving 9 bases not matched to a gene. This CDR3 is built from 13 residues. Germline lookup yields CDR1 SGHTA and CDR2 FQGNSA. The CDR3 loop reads CASSRLADETQYF. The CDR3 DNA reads TGTGCCAGTAGCCGGCTAGCGGATGAGACCCAGTACTTC.